This TCR beta chain comes out of a study of blood T cell repertoires in COVID-19. Study details: Some COVID-19 samples were acute and others convalescent; all came from the United States, Italy and Spain. The cDNA or gDNA used as material had been derived from T cells, B-cell-depleted T cells, or PBMCs.

This CDR3 has 14 amino acids. V shed 0 bases and J 3 bases; nucleotides not matched to a gene: 1. Germline CDR1 is SGHTA and CDR2 is FQGTGA. How the authors handled the data: Amplifying reference gene primers gave estimates of nucleated cell counts. Assay used: immunoSEQ multiplex PCR; TCRdb lists only in-frame clones, some missing. From that table come the V and J calls and clone size; the DNA was used to work out D and trimming. The top ten hold more than 15% of the sample, which has roughly 80,000 clones, approximately 76% seen once. This clone was recorded a few times. This chain joins TRBV7-3 and TRBJ2-5, with TRBD1 matching over 7 bases. This receptor was obtained from a man between 65 and 85 years old with active or convalescent COVID-19. The sequenced material came from peripheral blood. The CDR3 coding sequence is TGTGCCAGCAGCTTAACTGGGACAGAAGAGACCCAGTACTTC. It is translated as CASSLTGTEETQYF.